The next 14 T cell receptor beta chains were all read from a single sample in a study of monozygotic twins with inflammatory bowel disease. TCRdb re-called the 5' RACE reads and gives one entry per CDR3 protein, without DNA. In total, the table holds around 450,000 distinct CDR3 sequences. Material for sequencing was blood. The origin of the receptors is a human donor with ulcerative colitis or Crohn's disease, or a healthy co-twin of an affected twin (not recorded which).

The rearrangement joins TRBV28 to TRBJ2-1; the TCRdb call, TRBD2, lacks DNA for checking. Germline values: CDR1 MDHEN, CDR2 SYDVKM. CDR3 length equals 14 residues. The CDR3 sequence: CASSRTRLGNEQFF.

The CDR3: CASSSPGTSSGNTIYF. V and J are TRBV19 and TRBJ1-3; TCRdb reports TRBD1, a call that lacks DNA to check it against. This CDR3 comprises 16 residues. The germline V gene encodes CDR1 LNHDA and CDR2 SQIVND (reference sequence).

The chain carries TRBV11-1 and TRBJ2-5; TCRdb returns TRBD1, unconfirmable since there is no DNA. The CDR3 sequence is 18 residues long. In germline, CDR1 is SGHAT, CDR2 FQDESV (reference sequence). The CDR3 loop is CASSSLDSRGLDRETQYF.

This chain connects TRBV19 to TRBJ1-3; TCRdb picks TRBD1, but there is no DNA to check that call. The CDR3 consists of 13 residues. Germline V gives CDR1 LNHDA, CDR2 SQIVND (reference sequence). CDR3 residues: CASSSQGAHTIYF.

The rearrangement joins TRBV20-1 to TRBJ2-3; TCRdb lists TRBD2, though no DNA is available to test this call. CDR1 is DFQATT, CDR2 SNEGSKA, per germline (reference sequence). The CDR3 has 14 residues. CDR3 sequence reads: CSAIASGVFDTQYF.

The chain has TRBV20-1 and TRBJ2-3; TCRdb lists TRBD2, though no DNA is available to test this call. CDR1 and CDR2 from the germline V gene are DFQATT and SNEGSKA (reference sequence). The CDR3 covers 15 residues. This CDR3 reads CSARDAASGPDTQYF.

The V call is TRBV7-8, the J call TRBJ1-2. Germline-derived CDR1 and CDR2 are SGHVS and FQNEAQ. The CDR3 totals 15 residues. CDR3 sequence reads: CASSSLSQNFYGYTF.

This chain joins TRBV20-1 and TRBJ2-2; the TRBD1 assignment by TCRdb is unverifiable without DNA. The length of the CDR3 is 14 residues. Germline lookup yields CDR1 DFQATT and CDR2 SNEGSKA (reference sequence). CDR3 protein: CSAVGGTNTGELFF.

The chain recombines TRBV20-1 with TRBJ1-1; the D call of TRBD1 rests on TCRdb alone, since no DNA is present to check it. The CDR3 has 15 residues. The germline gives CDR1 DFQATT, CDR2 SNEGSKA (reference sequence). CDR3 loop: CSAPPNRGGRTEAFF.

The chain has TRBV7-2 and TRBJ2-1; the TCRdb D gene call, TRBD2, has no DNA to confirm it. The CDR3 runs 16 residues. In germline, CDR1 is SGHTA, CDR2 FQGNSA. The chain's CDR3 is CASSGIAGVQGNEQFF.

The genes are TRBV29-1 and TRBJ2-1; without DNA, the TCRdb call of TRBD2 cannot be checked. Germline CDR1 reads SQVTM; CDR2 reads ANQGSEA. The length of the CDR3 is 13 residues. The CDR3 spells CSVGYGGPGEQFF.

V and J are TRBV6-1 and TRBJ1-4. From germline, CDR1 is MNHNS and CDR2 SASEGT. This CDR3 is built from 15 residues. This CDR3 is CASSVGQVMNEKLFF.

The chain combines TRBV5-1 with TRBJ2-7. The germline V gene encodes CDR1 SGHRS and CDR2 YFSETQ. CDR3 length: 15 amino acids. The CDR3 loop reads CASSLAVGGFYEQYF.

The chain combines TRBV7-6 with TRBJ2-2; TCRdb indicates TRBD2, and absent DNA this call remains unverified. Germline lookup yields CDR1 SGHVS and CDR2 FNYEAQ. The CDR3 extends over 16 amino acids. CDR3 protein: CASSLARSGYTGELFF.